This T cell receptor beta chain is drawn from a study of blood T cell repertoires in COVID-19. Turning to the study itself: There were acute and convalescent COVID-19 samples, and they came from the United States, Italy and Spain. Sample material is recorded as cDNA or gDNA derived from T cells, B-cell-depleted T cells, or PBMCs.

In its sample, this clone was seen a few times. Per the original data handling: Amplification of reference gene primers was used by the study to estimate nucleated cell counts. Sequencing was performed with immunoSEQ multiplex PCR; in TCRdb, only in-frame clones are kept and a portion is missing. The DNA gave D and trimming, while V, J and clone size come from that table. The sample holds a few hundred thousand clones, 65% to 85% seen once. CDR1 ENHRY and CDR2 SYGVKD come from the germline V gene. V lost 6 bases and J 5 bases, leaving 17 bases between the germline ends. CDR3 size: 14 residues. Followed over time, Seattle patients had been enrolled while infection was active.

This rearrangement joins TRBV10-3 to TRBJ2-7; D possibly corresponds to TRBD1 (6 bases). The receptor comes from a person aged 70 to 80 with COVID-19, enrolled during active disease. Material: peripheral blood. CDR3 DNA sequence: TGTGCCATCAGACCCACAGGGATTTCGGACGAGCAGTACTTC. Protein sequence: CAIRPTGISDEQYF.